One and the same sample provided the 22 T cell receptor beta chains below, sequenced in a study of immune evolution from preneoplasia to lung adenocarcinoma. The protocol was immunoSEQ multiplex PCR, while the TCRdb copy is restricted to in-frame clones and leaves out a portion. This sample has around 6,300 clones, with around 73% found just once. The material sequenced was FFPE lung adenocarcinoma in situ tissue. The receptors here all came from a donor at least 70 years old with lung adenocarcinoma.

This clone was counted once. The chain uses TRBV5-4 and TRBJ2-7, with 7 positions matching TRBD2. This CDR3 is built from 16 residues. V dropped 2 bases and J dropped 5; count of bases not matched to a gene: 13. Germline assignment: CDR1 SGHNT and CDR2 YYREEE (reference sequence). CDR3 DNA: TGTGCCAGCAGCTTCAGGAGTGGGCGGGGGAGGCACGAGCAGTACTTC. The encoded protein is CASSFRSGRGRHEQYF.

J is TRBJ2-7 and V is TRBV28; D is perhaps TRBD1 (6 bases). Trimming removed 6 bases from V and 2 bases from J, with 11 bases in between. The CDR3 consists of 13 residues. From germline, CDR1 is MDHEN and CDR2 SYDVKM. CDR3 nucleotide sequence: TGTGCCAGCAGCAGGGACACAACCTACGAGCAGTACTTC. As protein: CASSRDTTYEQYF.

The V gene is TRBV9, the J gene TRBJ2-2; tentatively, D is TRBD1 (6 bases). CDR1 is SGDLS and CDR2 is YYNGEE in the germline V gene. The CDR3 consists of 15 residues. The V end lost 0 bases, the J end lost 1 base, and 7 bases lay between the germline ends. The chain's CDR3 is CASSVGGGNTGELFF. DNA for the CDR3: TGTGCCAGCAGCGTAGGAGGGGGGAACACCGGGGAGCTGTTTTTT.

The chain carries TRBV7-9 and TRBJ2-5; no clear D. Germline V CDR1 and CDR2: SEHNR, FQNEAQ (reference sequence). The V end was cut by 7 bases, the J end by 0 bases, with 9 bases between. This CDR3 contains 13 residues. In DNA, the CDR3 is TGTGCCAGCACGGTGGAGTACCAAGAGACCCAGTACTTC. This encodes CASTVEYQETQYF.

The chain couples TRBV20-1 to TRBJ1-1; D gene unclear. The CDR3 consists of 11 residues. The V end was cut by 3 bases, the J end by 7 bases, with 9 bases between. Germline CDR1 and CDR2: DFQATT and SNEGSKA (reference sequence). CDR3 amino acids: CSAREGLEAFF. For the CDR3, the DNA is TGCAGTGCTAGGGAGGGCCTTGAAGCTTTCTTT.

V gene TRBV2 combines with J gene TRBJ1-1, with TRBD1 identical over 11 bases. There are 14 residues in the CDR3. Per the germline V gene, CDR1 is SNHLY and CDR2 is FYNNEI. With 7 bases clipped from V and 5 bases from J, the junction kept 6 bases outside the gene matches. The CDR3 loop reads CASTRDRGETEAFF. The CDR3 DNA is TGTGCCAGCACCCGGGACAGGGGGGAAACTGAAGCTTTCTTT. Supplemented by reference TRBV2 and TRBJ1-1, the full variable domain reads EPEVTQTPSHQVTQMGQEVILRCVPISNHLYFYWYRQILGQKVEFLVSFYNNEISEKSEIFDDQFSVERPDGSNFTLKIRSTKLEDSAMYFCASTRDRGETEAFFGQGTRLTVV.

This clone was picked up one time. The chain joins TRBV6-5 to TRBJ1-1, with D perhaps matching TRBD1 (5 bases). V lost 8 bases, J lost 1 base, and 14 bases lay in between. CDR1 is MNHEY, CDR2 SVGAGI, per germline. The CDR3 is 14 amino acids. CDR3 sequence (DNA): TGTGCCAGCTGGATTGGGGCGGGGAACACTGAAGCTTTCTTT. Its translation: CASWIGAGNTEAFF.

This chain uses TRBV6-1 with TRBJ1-4; D is possibly TRBD1 (6 bases). Trimming shortened V by 6 bases and J by 4 bases, and 15 bases separated the two germline ends. Germline lookup yields CDR1 MNHNS and CDR2 SASEGT. The CDR3 extends over 15 amino acids. Here the CDR3 DNA reads TGTGCCAGCAGGGTCGAGGGGGGGCTTAATGAAAAACTGTTTTTT. The encoded protein is CASRVEGGLNEKLFF.

In this sample, this clone turned up a few times. The rearrangement uses TRBV2 and TRBJ1-2; D is unresolved. Trimming took 6 bases from V and 3 from J, leaving 8 bases between them. The CDR3 sequence is 12 residues long. CDR1 and CDR2 (germline): SNHLY, FYNNEI. DNA for the CDR3: TGTGCCAGCAGAATGGCCGACTATGGCTACACCTTC. Its translation: CASRMADYGYTF.

The chain combines TRBV5-8 with TRBJ1-2; a weak D match, TRBD1 (6 bases). The CDR3 is 13 residues long. Trimming took off 2 bases at V and 5 bases at J, with 10 bases between the two ends. Germline V gene lookup returns CDR1 SGHTS and CDR2 YDEGEE. In DNA, the CDR3 is TGTGCCAGCAGCTTTCCAGGGGAATATGGCTACACCTTC. It translates to CASSFPGEYGYTF.

J is TRBJ2-7 and V is TRBV6-6; a weak D match, TRBD1 (5 bases). V was clipped by 6 bases and J by 5 bases, with 11 bases between them. Germline V lookup: CDR1 MNHNY, CDR2 SVGAGI (reference sequence). CDR3 length: 12 amino acids. The CDR3, as DNA: TGTGCCAGCAGCTACACAGGCGACGAGCAGTACTTC. Translating it yields CASSYTGDEQYF.

The rearrangement links TRBV29-1 to TRBJ1-1; no firm D call. CDR1 is SQVTM, CDR2 ANQGSEA, per germline. Trimming removed 6 bases from V and 2 bases from J, with 13 bases in between. The CDR3 length is 13 residues. CDR3 loop: CSVRDTFNTEAFF. The DNA for the CDR3 is TGCAGCGTCCGTGACACCTTTAACACTGAAGCTTTCTTT.

The rearrangement uses TRBV6-5 and TRBJ1-2; D is possibly TRBD1 (5 bases). The CDR3 has 13 residues. CDR1 and CDR2 (germline): MNHEY, SVGAGI. V shed 5 bases and J shed 5 bases, with 12 bases lying between them. CDR3: CASSGTGTYGYTF. The CDR3 bases are TGTGCCAGCAGTGGAACAGGAACGTATGGCTACACCTTC.

The chain carries TRBV5-6 and TRBJ1-1; D unresolved. Germline CDR1 reads SGHDT; CDR2 reads YYEEEE. V dropped 7 bases and J dropped 4 bases, with 11 bases sitting between them. This CDR3 contains 12 residues. Here the CDR3 reads CASGVWTTEAFF. The CDR3 coding sequence is TGTGCCAGCGGGGTATGGACCACTGAAGCTTTCTTT.

The chain recombines TRBV18 with TRBJ1-1; TRBD1 might be the D (5 bases). The CDR3 loop spans 14 amino acids. V lost 5 bases, J lost 4 bases, and 14 bases lay in between. Germline CDR1 reads KGHSH; CDR2 reads LQKENI. CDR3 protein: CASSGGTVSTEAFF. CDR3 nucleotide sequence: TGTGCCAGCTCAGGGGGAACGGTAAGCACTGAAGCTTTCTTT.

The genes are TRBV13 and TRBJ1-1; D is perhaps TRBD1 (6 bases). V gave up 5 bases and J gave up 9 bases, with 22 bases separating them. Germline CDR1 reads PRHDT; CDR2 reads FYEKMQ (reference sequence). This CDR3 comprises 15 residues. In DNA, the CDR3 is TGTGCCAGCAGCCCTCCTCTCGGGACACCGGTTCAAGCTTTCTTT. It yields the protein CASSPPLGTPVQAFF.

The chain has TRBV25-1 and TRBJ2-6; D call uncertain. Germline CDR1 reads MGHDK; CDR2 reads SYGVNS. This CDR3 contains 13 residues. V was clipped by 6 bases and J by 0 bases, with 3 bases between them. The CDR3 loop is CASSRSGANVLTF. CDR3 in DNA: TGTGCCAGCAGCCGCTCTGGGGCCAACGTCCTGACTTTC.

This clone was observed a single time. The chain has TRBV6-6 and TRBJ1-5; 7 bases are shared with TRBD1. Trimming removed 2 bases from V and 5 bases from J; junction bases left unmatched: 6. The CDR3 extends over 15 amino acids. In germline, CDR1 is MNHNY, CDR2 SVGAGI (reference sequence). The CDR3 DNA sequence: TGTGCCAGCAGTTACACGACAGGGATAGATCAGCCCCAGCATTTT. It codes for CASSYTTGIDQPQHF.

This chain links TRBV21-1 with TRBJ2-7; the table's D call of TRBD1 was not tested on the DNA. TRBV21-1 is described as a pseudogene. The CDR3 contains 15 residues. The CDR3 DNA reads as TGTGCCAGCAGCAAAGGATTGCGGACAGCCTACGAGCAGTACTTC. Encoded protein: CASSKGLRTAYEQYF.

J is TRBJ1-2 and V is TRBV30; D not certain. Between the trimmed V and J ends, which lost 5 bases and 7 bases, there was a span of 14 bases. Germline CDR1 and CDR2: GTSNPN and SVGIG (reference sequence). The CDR3 length is 12 residues. In DNA, the CDR3 is TGTGCCTGGGTCGGAACGGGCGCTGGCTACACCTTC. Protein: CAWVGTGAGYTF.

In DNA form, the CDR3 reads TGTGCCACAAATCTGGGGAGCTCCTATAATTCACCCCTCCACTTT. Amino acid sequence: CATNLGSSYNSPLHF. V and J are TRBV19 and TRBJ1-6; no clear D. This CDR3 spans 15 amino acids. From germline, CDR1 is LNHDA and CDR2 SQIVND (reference sequence). Deletions cut 10 bases from V and 0 bases from J, with 13 bases between.

The rearrangement joins TRBV6-1 to TRBJ2-7; 7 bases are shared with TRBD1. The CDR3 has 13 amino acids. CDR1 and CDR2 (germline): MNHNS, SASEGT. The V and J ends lost 5 bases and 2 bases, in that order; junction bases with no gene match: 3. The CDR3: CASSSQGAYEQYF. The DNA for the CDR3 is TGTGCCAGCAGTTCCCAGGGGGCCTACGAGCAGTACTTC.